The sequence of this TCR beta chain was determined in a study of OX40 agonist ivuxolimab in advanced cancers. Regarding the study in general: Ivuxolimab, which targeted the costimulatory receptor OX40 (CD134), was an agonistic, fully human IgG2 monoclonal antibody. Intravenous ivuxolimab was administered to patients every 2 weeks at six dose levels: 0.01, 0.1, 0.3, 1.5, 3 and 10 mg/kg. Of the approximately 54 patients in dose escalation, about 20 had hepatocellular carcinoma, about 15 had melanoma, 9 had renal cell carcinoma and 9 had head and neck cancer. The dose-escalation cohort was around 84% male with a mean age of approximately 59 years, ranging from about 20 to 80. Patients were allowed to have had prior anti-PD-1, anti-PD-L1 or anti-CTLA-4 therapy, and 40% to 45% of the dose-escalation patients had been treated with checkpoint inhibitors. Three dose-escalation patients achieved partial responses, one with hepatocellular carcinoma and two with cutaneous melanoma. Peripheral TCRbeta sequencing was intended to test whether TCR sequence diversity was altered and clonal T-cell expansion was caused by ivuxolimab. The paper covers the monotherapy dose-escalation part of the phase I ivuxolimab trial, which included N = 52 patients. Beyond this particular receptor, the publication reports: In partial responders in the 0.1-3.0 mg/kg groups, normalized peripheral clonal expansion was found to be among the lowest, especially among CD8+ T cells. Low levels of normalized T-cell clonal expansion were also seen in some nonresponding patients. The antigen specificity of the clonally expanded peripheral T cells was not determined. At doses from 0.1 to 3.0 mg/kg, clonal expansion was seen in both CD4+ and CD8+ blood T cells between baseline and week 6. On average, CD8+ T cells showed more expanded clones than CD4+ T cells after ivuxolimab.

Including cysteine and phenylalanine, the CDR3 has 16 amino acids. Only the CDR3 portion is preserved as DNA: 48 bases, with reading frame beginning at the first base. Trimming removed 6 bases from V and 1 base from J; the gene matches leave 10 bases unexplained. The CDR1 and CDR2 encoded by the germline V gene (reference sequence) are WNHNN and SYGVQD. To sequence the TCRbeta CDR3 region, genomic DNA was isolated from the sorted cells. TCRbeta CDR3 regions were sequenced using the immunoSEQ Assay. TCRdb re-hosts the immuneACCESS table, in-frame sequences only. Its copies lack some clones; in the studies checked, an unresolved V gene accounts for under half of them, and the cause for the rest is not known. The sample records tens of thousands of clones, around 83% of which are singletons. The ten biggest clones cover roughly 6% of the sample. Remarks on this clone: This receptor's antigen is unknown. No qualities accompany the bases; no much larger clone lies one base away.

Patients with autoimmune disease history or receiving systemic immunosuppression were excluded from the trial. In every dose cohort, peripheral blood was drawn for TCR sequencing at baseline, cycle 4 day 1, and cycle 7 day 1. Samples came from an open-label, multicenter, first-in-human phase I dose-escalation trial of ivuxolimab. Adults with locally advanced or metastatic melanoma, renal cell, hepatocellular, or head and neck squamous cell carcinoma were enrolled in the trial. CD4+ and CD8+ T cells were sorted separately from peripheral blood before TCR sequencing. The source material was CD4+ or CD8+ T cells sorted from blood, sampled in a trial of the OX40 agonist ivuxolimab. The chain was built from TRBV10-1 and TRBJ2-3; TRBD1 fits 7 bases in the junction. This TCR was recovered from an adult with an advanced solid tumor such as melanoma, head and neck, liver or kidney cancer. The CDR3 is CASRGHRGCGTDTQYF. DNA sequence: TGCGCCAGCAGGGGCCACAGGGGATGCGGCACAGATACGCAGTATTTT.